A single sample is the source of the 14 T cell receptor beta chains below, sequenced in a study of graft-versus-host responses after intestinal transplantation. The table came from immunoSEQ multiplex PCR; TCRdb's copy has only in-frame clones and leaves some out. This sample yields 90,000 to 150,000 clones, of which just under 95% are seen a single time; more than 0.1% belongs to the top ten. No antigen has been assigned to these receptors. This sample comprised unstimulated CD4+ T cells sorted from spleen or lymph node cells, obtained before intestinal transplant. These receptors came from a human donor who received an intestinal transplant.

The chain is built from TRBV11-2 and TRBJ2-7; D gene unclear. The CDR3 runs 12 residues. Per germline, CDR1 SGHAT and CDR2 FQNNGV. Trimming left V 1 base short and J 4 bases short, with 5 bases between. CDR3 residues: CASSLGLYEQYF. In DNA, the CDR3 is TGTGCCAGCAGCTTAGGTCTTTACGAGCAGTACTTC.

The chain links TRBV19 to TRBJ1-5; 7 positions agree with TRBD1. In germline, CDR1 is LNHDA, CDR2 SQIVND (reference sequence). After removal of 0 bases from V and 2 bases from J, the junction contained 4 bases not matched to a gene. The CDR3 is 16 residues long. The CDR3 DNA follows: TGTGCCAGTAGTATAGATCTAGGGACAGGCAATCAGCCCCAGCATTTT. Translation gives CASSIDLGTGNQPQHF. The whole variable domain, filled in from reference TRBV19 and TRBJ1-5, reads DGGITQSPKYLFRKEGQNVTLSCEQNLNHDAMYWYRQDPGQGLRLIYYSQIVNDFQKGDIAEGYSVSREKKESFPLTVTSAQKNPTAFYLCASSIDLGTGNQPQHFGDGTRLSIL.

The rearrangement uses TRBV2 and TRBJ2-2; D is perhaps TRBD1 (6 bases). Per germline, CDR1 SNHLY and CDR2 FYNNEI. CDR3 length equals 14 residues. Trimming cost V 9 bases and J 0 bases, with 11 bases left between them. DNA for the CDR3: TGTGCCAGTACCGACAGGACGAACACCGGGGAGCTGTTTTTT. Translated, it gives CASTDRTNTGELFF.

The chain is built from TRBV27 and TRBJ2-1; 13 nucleotides align to TRBD2. The CDR3 is 16 amino acids. V shed 5 bases, J shed 10 bases, and the junction held 11 bases outside the gene matches. Looked up from germline, CDR1 is MNHEY and CDR2 is SMNVEV (reference sequence). CDR3 nucleotide sequence: TGTGCCAGCAGTCCACCCGGGACTAGCGGGAAAGGGGAGCAGTTCTTC. The encoded protein is CASSPPGTSGKGEQFF.

This rearrangement joins TRBV6-4 to TRBJ2-7; TRBD2 aligns across 8 bases. V shed 7 bases and J 2 bases; nucleotides not matched to a gene: 10. This CDR3 is built from 15 residues. Germline loops: CDR1 MRHNA, CDR2 SNTAGT. CDR3 nucleotide sequence: TGTGCCAGCACGGGGGGGGCAGAAAAGACCTACGAGCAGTACTTC. Translating it yields CASTGGAEKTYEQYF.

This chain joins TRBV18 and TRBJ1-1; D remains unclear. Trimming removed 3 bases at V and 1 base at J, with 15 bases between. This CDR3 has 16 amino acids. The germline gives CDR1 KGHSH, CDR2 LQKENI. The CDR3 region has the DNA TGTGCCAGCTCACCCTACAATAGCCCCGGGAACACTGAAGCTTTCTTT. It encodes CASSPYNSPGNTEAFF.

The J gene is TRBJ2-3, the V gene TRBV2; D might be TRBD1 (6 bases). CDR1 is SNHLY and CDR2 is FYNNEI in the germline V gene. Trimming left V 6 bases short and J 1 base short, with 8 bases between. The CDR3 consists of 13 residues. The DNA of the CDR3 is TGTGCCAGCAGCCCAGGGGGCACAGATACGCAGTATTTT. Encoded protein: CASSPGGTDTQYF.

This rearrangement joins TRBV19 to TRBJ2-5; 10 bases are shared with TRBD2. The length of the CDR3 is 15 residues. After removal of 0 bases from V and 2 bases from J, the junction contained 0 bases not matched to a gene. Germline CDR1 LNHDA, CDR2 SQIVND (reference sequence). The CDR3 DNA is TGTGCCAGTAGTATAGAGACTAGCGGGCAAGAGACCCAGTACTTC. Translating gives CASSIETSGQETQYF.

This sequence joins TRBV18 and TRBJ1-2, with TRBD1 as a possible D gene (6 bases). The germline V and J ends were trimmed by 3 bases and 7 bases, with 12 bases remaining between them. Germline CDR1 is KGHSH and CDR2 is LQKENI. The CDR3 is 13 amino acids. CDR3 sequence: CASSPNRERGYTF. CDR3 nucleotide sequence: TGTGCCAGCTCACCGAACAGGGAACGTGGCTACACCTTC.

This clone was seen only once. This rearrangement joins TRBV10-1 to TRBJ1-1, with D tentatively TRBD1 (6 bases). In germline, CDR1 is WNHNN, CDR2 SYGVQD (reference sequence). V lost 0 bases to trimming and J lost 10 bases, with 9 bases between them. The CDR3 is 12 amino acids. The CDR3 here is CASSESGGRAFF. Here the CDR3 DNA reads TGCGCCAGCAGTGAGTCGGGGGGGCGAGCTTTCTTT.

This chain uses TRBV29-1 with TRBJ1-1; D may be TRBD1 (5 bases). This CDR3 comprises 13 residues. CDR1 is SQVTM and CDR2 is ANQGSEA in the germline V gene. Trimming took off 6 bases at V and 3 bases at J, with 14 bases between the two ends. In DNA, the CDR3 is TGCAGCGTGAGGGGCCTTGGGGACACTGAAGCTTTCTTT. Protein sequence: CSVRGLGDTEAFF. The variable domain in full, completed from reference TRBV29-1 and TRBJ1-1, reads SAVISQKPSRDICQRGTSLTIQCQVDSQVTMMFWYRQQPGQSLTLIATANQGSEATYESGFVIDKFPISRPNLTFSTLTVSNMSPEDSSIYLCSVRGLGDTEAFFGQGTRLTVV.

V and J are TRBV5-4 and TRBJ2-2; 13 bases match TRBD2. Germline CDR1 reads SGHNT; CDR2 reads YYREEE (reference sequence). The CDR3 totals 16 residues. Unmatched junction bases numbered 5, after V lost 4 bases and J lost 5 bases. CDR3 sequence (DNA): TGTGCCAGCAGCCCACTAGCGGGAGGGCCGACCGGGGAGCTGTTTTTT. Translated: CASSPLAGGPTGELFF.

The chain employs TRBV9 and TRBJ2-3; D may match TRBD1 or TRBD2 (5 bases each). Trimming cost V 3 bases and J 4 bases, with 21 bases left between them. This CDR3 region has 17 residues. Germline values: CDR1 SGDLS, CDR2 YYNGEE. The CDR3 DNA reads as TGTGCCAGCAGCGAGAACGAGGGGTTTGTCGGATCAGATACGCAGTATTTT. It translates to CASSENEGFVGSDTQYF.

The chain joins TRBV6-5 to TRBJ1-5, with 11 bases lining up with TRBD1. V shed 5 bases and J 4 bases; nucleotides not matched to a gene: 4. Germline V gene sequence: CDR1 MNHEY, CDR2 SVGAGI. This CDR3 is built from 15 residues. The CDR3 loop reads CASSPRDRGNQPQHF. The CDR3 nucleotides read TGTGCCAGCAGTCCCCGGGACAGGGGGAATCAGCCCCAGCATTTT.